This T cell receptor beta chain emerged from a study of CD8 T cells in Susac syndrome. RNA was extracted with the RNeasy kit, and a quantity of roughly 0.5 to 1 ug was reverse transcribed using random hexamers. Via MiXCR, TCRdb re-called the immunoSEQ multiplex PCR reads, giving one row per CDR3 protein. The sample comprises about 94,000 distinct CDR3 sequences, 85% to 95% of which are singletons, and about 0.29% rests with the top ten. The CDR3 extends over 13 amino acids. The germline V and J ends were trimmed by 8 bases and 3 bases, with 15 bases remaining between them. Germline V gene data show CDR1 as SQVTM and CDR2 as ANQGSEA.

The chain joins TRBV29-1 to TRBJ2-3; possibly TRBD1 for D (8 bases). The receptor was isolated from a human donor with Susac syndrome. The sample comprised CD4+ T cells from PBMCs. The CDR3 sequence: CSLQGEGTDTQYF. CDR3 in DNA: TGCAGCTTACAGGGGGAGGGAACAGATACGCAGTATTTT.